Listed below are T cell receptor beta chains from one sample, sequenced in a study of multiple sclerosis patients with progressive multifocal leukoencephalopathy. Generated by immunoSEQ multiplex PCR, the TCRdb table keeps only in-frame clones and is missing some. The sample lists roughly 34,000 clones; more than 85% were seen once. Here the sequenced sample was PBMCs, taken from a patient treated with natalizumab. The source of these receptors is a human donor with progressive multifocal leukoencephalopathy. CDR3s include the opening cysteine and the closing phenylalanine or tryptophan. Each record gives: V gene, J gene, D gene, clone size, CDR3 protein, CDR3 DNA. The D gene is left open where the match is weak. Rows may omit the clone size; those that give it use once, few, many or a size class.

TRBV19	TRBJ2-2	TRBD2	NA	CASSIGLGRGTGELFF	TGTGCCAGTAGTATTGGACTGGGGAGGGGCACCGGGGAGCTGTTTTTT
TRBV5-1	TRBJ2-7	NA	NA	CASSVGSGDYEQYF	TGCGCCAGCAGCGTCGGGAGCGGAGATTACGAGCAGTACTTC
TRBV28	TRBJ1-5	NA	NA	CASSLWGGDSNQPQHF	TGTGCCAGCAGTTTATGGGGAGGGGATAGCAATCAGCCCCAGCATTTT
TRBV30	TRBJ2-5	NA	NA	CAWSVQGETQYF	TGTGCCTGGAGTGTACAGGGAGAGACCCAGTACTTC
TRBV7-3	TRBJ2-7	NA	NA	CASSPREGPYEQYF	TGTGCCAGCAGCCCCCGAGAAGGACCCTACGAGCAGTACTTC
TRBV7-2	TRBJ1-3	NA	NA	CASSLDRVGNTIYF	TGTGCCAGCAGCTTAGACAGGGTTGGAAACACCATATATTTT
TRBV7-6	TRBJ2-5	NA	NA	CASSLGRGLETQYF	TGTGCCAGCAGCTTAGGTCGGGGGTTGGAGACCCAGTACTTC
TRBV14	TRBJ2-1	TRBD2	NA	CASSQGLMRLAVYNEQFF	TGTGCCAGCAGCCAAGGGCTCATGCGACTAGCGGTATACAATGAGCAGTTCTTC
TRBV9	TRBJ2-3	NA	NA	CASSVDALLTDTQYF	TGTGCCAGCAGCGTAGACGCGCTACTCACAGATACGCAGTATTTT
TRBV11-2	TRBJ2-5	TRBD1	NA	CASSSRTGGETQYF	TGTGCCAGCAGCTCCCGGACAGGGGGGGAGACCCAGTACTTC
TRBV7-8	TRBJ2-7	TRBD1	NA	CASSSPGQTYEQYF	TGTGCCAGCAGCTCTCCGGGACAGACCTACGAGCAGTACTTC
TRBV4-3	TRBJ2-3	NA	NA	CASSQGDPSATDTQYF	TGCGCCAGCAGCCAAGGGGATCCTAGCGCCACAGATACGCAGTATTTT
TRBV19	TRBJ2-4	NA	NA	CASRPGAAKNIQYF	TGTGCCAGCCGACCCGGGGCGGCCAAAAACATTCAGTACTTC
TRBV28	TRBJ1-2	NA	NA	CASREIGSGVYGYTF	TGTGCCAGCAGGGAAATAGGTTCAGGGGTCTATGGCTACACCTTC
TRBV11-1	TRBJ1-1	NA	NA	CASSLAASLATEAFF	TGTGCCAGCAGCTTAGCGGCTTCCTTGGCCACTGAAGCTTTCTTT
TRBV5-6	TRBJ2-2	TRBD2	NA	CASSLAERLAATGELFF	TGTGCCAGCAGCTTGGCCGAACGGCTAGCGGCAACCGGGGAGCTGTTTTTT
TRBV5-1	TRBJ1-1	TRBD1	NA	CASATGGNTEAFF	TGCGCCAGCGCGACAGGGGGGAACACTGAAGCTTTCTTT
TRBV6-1	TRBJ1-2	NA	once	CAGGRLGSDGYTF	TGTGCCGGGGGTCGGCTTGGGTCAGATGGCTACACCTTC
TRBV5-1	TRBJ1-4	TRBD1	NA	CASSVGQGVSKLFF	TGCGCCAGCAGCGTGGGACAGGGGGTGTCAAAACTGTTTTTT
TRBV6-6	TRBJ2-7	TRBD1	once	CASSYSQGAYEQYF	TGTGCCAGCAGTTACTCACAGGGGGCCTACGAGCAGTACTTC
TRBV2	TRBJ2-1	NA	NA	CASRGGLGGMNEQFF	TGTGCCAGCAGGGGAGGACTCGGGGGTATGAATGAGCAGTTCTTC
TRBV30	TRBJ2-3	NA	NA	CAWSGKQGGTQYF	TGTGCCTGGAGTGGGAAACAAGGGGGTACGCAGTATTTT
TRBV7-8	TRBJ2-7	TRBD1	NA	CASSQEGQGHF	TGTGCCAGCAGCCAAGAGGGACAGGGGCACTTC
TRBV7-8	TRBJ2-3	TRBD2	NA	CASSLFIRTRSTDTQYF	TGTGCCAGCAGCTTATTTATCCGGACTAGGAGCACAGATACGCAGTATTTT
TRBV28	TRBJ2-3	NA	NA	CASSPDSELPITDTQYF	TGTGCCAGCAGTCCTGACTCTGAGCTGCCGATCACAGATACGCAGTATTTT
TRBV19	TRBJ1-2	TRBD1	NA	CASSIRDRGYGYTF	TGTGCCAGTAGTATCCGGGACAGGGGCTATGGCTACACCTTC
TRBV7-8	TRBJ1-5	NA	NA	CASSPSGKTQPQHF	TGTGCCAGCAGCCCCTCAGGGAAGACTCAGCCCCAGCATTTT
TRBV28	TRBJ1-5	NA	NA	CASSFGGRASVQPQHF	TGTGCCAGCAGTTTCGGGGGCAGGGCGAGTGTGCAGCCCCAGCATTTT
TRBV5-1	TRBJ2-3	NA	NA	CASSSQTRSSTDTQYF	TGCGCCAGCAGCTCGCAAACCCGATCTAGCACAGATACGCAGTATTTT
TRBV7-2	TRBJ1-1	NA	few	CASSLAGFGTEAFF	TGTGCCAGCAGCTTAGCGGGATTTGGGACTGAAGCTTTCTTT
TRBV5-1	TRBJ1-2	TRBD1	NA	CASSHDRVDYGYTF	TGCGCCAGCAGCCACGACAGGGTGGACTATGGCTACACCTTC
TRBV11-3	TRBJ2-7	TRBD1	NA	CASSPTGREQYF	TGTGCCAGCAGCCCGACAGGGCGGGAGCAGTACTTC
TRBV5-6	TRBJ2-7	TRBD2	once	CASSPGLAGGREQYF	TGTGCCAGCAGCCCCGGACTAGCGGGGGGACGCGAGCAGTACTTC
TRBV29-1	TRBJ2-7	NA	NA	CSVVRGNHEQYF	TGCAGCGTTGTGAGGGGAAATCACGAGCAGTACTTC
TRBV6-5	TRBJ2-5	NA	NA	CASSYWTKETQYF	TGTGCCAGCAGTTACTGGACAAAAGAGACCCAGTACTTC
TRBV16	TRBJ2-1	NA	NA	CASSQAPDNEQFF	TGTGCCAGCAGCCAAGCACCCGACAATGAGCAGTTCTTC
TRBV9	TRBJ2-1	TRBD2	NA	CASSVSRGSGNEQFF	TGTGCCAGCAGCGTAAGTCGCGGGAGTGGGAATGAGCAGTTCTTC
TRBV6-5	TRBJ2-7	NA	NA	CASRFGAGEQYF	TGTGCCAGCCGCTTCGGAGCCGGCGAGCAGTACTTC
TRBV5-4	TRBJ2-2	TRBD2	NA	CASSLVAGDFRELFF	TGTGCCAGCAGCTTGGTTGCGGGAGACTTCAGGGAGCTGTTTTTT
TRBV7-7	TRBJ2-2	NA	NA	CASTPAGVGTGELFF	TGTGCTAGCACCCCAGCAGGGGTAGGCACCGGGGAGCTGTTTTTT
TRBV6-1	TRBJ2-7	TRBD1	NA	CASFDRGTFRGYF	TGTGCCAGCTTCGACAGGGGGACTTTTCGGGGGTACTTC
TRBV5-6	TRBJ2-2	NA	NA	CASGLRGLATGELFF	TGTGCCAGCGGATTACGGGGCCTCGCCACCGGGGAGCTGTTTTTT